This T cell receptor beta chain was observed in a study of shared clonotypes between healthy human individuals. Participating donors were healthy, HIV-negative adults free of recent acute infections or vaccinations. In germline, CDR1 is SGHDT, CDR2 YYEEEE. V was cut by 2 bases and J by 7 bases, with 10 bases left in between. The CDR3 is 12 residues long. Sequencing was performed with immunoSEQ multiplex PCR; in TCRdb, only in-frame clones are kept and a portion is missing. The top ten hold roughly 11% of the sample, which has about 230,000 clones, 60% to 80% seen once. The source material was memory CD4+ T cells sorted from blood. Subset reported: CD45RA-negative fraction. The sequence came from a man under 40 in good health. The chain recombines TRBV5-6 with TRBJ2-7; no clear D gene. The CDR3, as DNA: TGTGCCAGCAGCTTTGTAGCTCGGGAGCAGTACTTC. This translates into CASSFVAREQYF.